This T cell receptor (beta chain) comes out of a study of blood T cell repertoires in COVID-19. Study summary: Acute and convalescent COVID-19 samples came from the United States, Italy and Spain.

In the authors' methods: Amplified reference gene primers provided the basis for estimating nucleated cell counts. TCRdb keeps only in-frame clones here, not all; method: immunoSEQ multiplex PCR. Clone size and V and J calls were adopted from that table, with D and trimming inferred from the DNA. In the table there are 200,000 or so clones, just over 85% of which are singletons. This clone is a singleton in its sample. V lost 2 bases and J 0 bases, leaving 5 bases between the germline ends. This CDR3 comprises 14 residues. Germline V gene data show CDR1 as SGHTA and CDR2 as FQGNSA. Those who participated ranged in age from about 18 to 89 years and resided in 20 to 25 US areas. Donors were grouped by their self-reported clinical history.

The V and J genes are TRBV7-2 and TRBJ1-3; unclear D gene. Sequenced sample: PBMCs or T cells enriched from blood (not recorded which). This clonotype was obtained from a woman between 40 and 50 years old with acute COVID-19. CDR3 sequence reads: CASSLYSSGNTIYF. The DNA of the CDR3 is TGTGCCAGCAGCTTATACAGCTCTGGAAACACCATATATTTT. Full variable domain (remainder filled in from reference TRBV7-2 and TRBJ1-3): GAGVSQSPSNKVTEKGKDVELRCDPISGHTALYWYRQSLGQGLEFLIYFQGNSAPDKSGLPSDRFSAERTGGSVSTLTIQRTQQEDSAVYLCASSLYSSGNTIYFGEGSWLTVV.